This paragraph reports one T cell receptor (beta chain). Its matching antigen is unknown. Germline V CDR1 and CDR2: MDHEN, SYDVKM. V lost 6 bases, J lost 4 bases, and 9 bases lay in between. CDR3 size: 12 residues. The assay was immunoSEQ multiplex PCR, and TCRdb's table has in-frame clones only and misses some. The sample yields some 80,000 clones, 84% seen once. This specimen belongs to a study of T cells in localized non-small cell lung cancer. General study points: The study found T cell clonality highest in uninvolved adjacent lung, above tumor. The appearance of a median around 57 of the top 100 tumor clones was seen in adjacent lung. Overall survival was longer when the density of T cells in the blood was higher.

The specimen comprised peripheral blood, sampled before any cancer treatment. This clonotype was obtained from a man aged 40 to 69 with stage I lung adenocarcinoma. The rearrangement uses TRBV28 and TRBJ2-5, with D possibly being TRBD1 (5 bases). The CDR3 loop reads CASRSRVETQYF. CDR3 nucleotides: TGTGCCAGCAGGAGCAGGGTAGAGACCCAGTACTTC.